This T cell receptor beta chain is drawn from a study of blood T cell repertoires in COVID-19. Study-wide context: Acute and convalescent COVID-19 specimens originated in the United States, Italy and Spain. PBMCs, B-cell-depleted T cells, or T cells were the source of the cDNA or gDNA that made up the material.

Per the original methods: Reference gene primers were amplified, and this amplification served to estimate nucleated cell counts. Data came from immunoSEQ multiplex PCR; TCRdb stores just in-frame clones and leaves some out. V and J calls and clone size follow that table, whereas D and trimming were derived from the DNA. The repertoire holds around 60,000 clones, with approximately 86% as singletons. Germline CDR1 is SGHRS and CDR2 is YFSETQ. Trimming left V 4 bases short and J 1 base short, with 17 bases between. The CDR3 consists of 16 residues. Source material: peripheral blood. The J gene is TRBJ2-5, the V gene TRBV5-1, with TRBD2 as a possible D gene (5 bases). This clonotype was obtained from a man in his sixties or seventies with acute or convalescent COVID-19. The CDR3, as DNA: TGCGCCAGCAGCACCCTGTCTGGGGAGCCCCAAGAGACCCAGTACTTC. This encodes CASSTLSGEPQETQYF.